Given below is one TCR beta chain in context. TCRdb reprocessed the reads via MiXCR and lists one record per CDR3 protein. The repertoire consists of 6,200 or so distinct CDR3 sequences, with around 15% occurring once and the leading ten covering about 3%. The source of the sample is a study of liver allograft versus peripheral blood T cells. Study context: T cell receptor repertoires in transplanted livers were compared with those in recipients' peripheral blood.

The V and J ends lost 7 bases and 0 bases respectively, with 16 bases between them. In germline, CDR1 is SNHLY, CDR2 FYNNEI. The CDR3 is 16 amino acids. The sequence was obtained from a human patient who had a liver transplant. Some T cells could come from the graft donor. The rearrangement joins TRBV2 to TRBJ1-5; D might be TRBD1 (5 bases). CDR3 in amino acids: CASNQGWGGSNQPQHF. CDR3 nucleotide sequence: TGTGCCAGCAACCAAGGTTGGGGGGGTAGCAATCAGCCCCAGCATTTT.